This T cell receptor beta chain was observed in a study of identical twins. Study findings and constraints: Low generation probability was overrepresented in out-of-frame alpha sequences shared by twins.

This clonotype has only a few counts. Its specificity is not known. Using its own MiXCR run on the 5' RACE reads, TCRdb lists one record per CDR3 protein. The sample contains 1.5 million to 2 million distinct CDR3 sequences, about 32% of which appear only once. With 1 base clipped from V and 3 bases from J, the junction kept 8 bases outside the gene matches. The CDR3 sequence is 16 residues long. Germline V lookup: CDR1 MGHRA, CDR2 YSYEKL. The J gene is TRBJ2-7, the V gene TRBV4-1; TRBD2 agrees at 8 bases. This TCR was sampled from a newborn girl in good health. Sequenced: cord blood. The CDR3 sequence is CASSQGRRGAFYEQYF. The CDR3 bases are TGCGCCAGCAGCCAAGGACGGCGGGGGGCTTTCTACGAGCAGTACTTC.